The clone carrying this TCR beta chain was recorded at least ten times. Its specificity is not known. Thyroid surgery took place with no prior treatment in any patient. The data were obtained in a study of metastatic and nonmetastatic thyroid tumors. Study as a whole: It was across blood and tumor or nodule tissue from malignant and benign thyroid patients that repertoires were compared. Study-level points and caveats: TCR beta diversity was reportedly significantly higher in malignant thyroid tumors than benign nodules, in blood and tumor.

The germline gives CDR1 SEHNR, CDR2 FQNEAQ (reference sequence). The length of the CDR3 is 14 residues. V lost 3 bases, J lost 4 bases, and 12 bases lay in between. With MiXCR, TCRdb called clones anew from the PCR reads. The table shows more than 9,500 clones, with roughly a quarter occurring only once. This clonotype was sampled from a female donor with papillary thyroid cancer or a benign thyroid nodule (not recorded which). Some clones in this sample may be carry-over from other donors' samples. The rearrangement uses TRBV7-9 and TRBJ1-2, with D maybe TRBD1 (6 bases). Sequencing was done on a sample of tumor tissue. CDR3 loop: CASSFPGAGYGYTF. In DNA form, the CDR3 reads TGTGCCAGCAGCTTCCCGGGGGCAGGCTATGGCTACACCTTC.